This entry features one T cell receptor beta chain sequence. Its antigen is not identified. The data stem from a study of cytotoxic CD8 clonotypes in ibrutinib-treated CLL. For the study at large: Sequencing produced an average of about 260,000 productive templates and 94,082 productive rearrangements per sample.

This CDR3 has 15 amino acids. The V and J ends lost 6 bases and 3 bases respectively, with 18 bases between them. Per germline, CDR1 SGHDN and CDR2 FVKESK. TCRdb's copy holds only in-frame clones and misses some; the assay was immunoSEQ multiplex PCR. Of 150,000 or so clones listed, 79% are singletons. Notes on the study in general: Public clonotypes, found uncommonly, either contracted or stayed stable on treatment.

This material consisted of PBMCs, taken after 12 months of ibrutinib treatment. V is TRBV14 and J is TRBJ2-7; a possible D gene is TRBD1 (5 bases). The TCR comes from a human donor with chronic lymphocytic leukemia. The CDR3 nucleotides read TGTGCCAGCAGTTATGGATTGGCAGGGAACTACGAGCAGTACTTC. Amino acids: CASSYGLAGNYEQYF.